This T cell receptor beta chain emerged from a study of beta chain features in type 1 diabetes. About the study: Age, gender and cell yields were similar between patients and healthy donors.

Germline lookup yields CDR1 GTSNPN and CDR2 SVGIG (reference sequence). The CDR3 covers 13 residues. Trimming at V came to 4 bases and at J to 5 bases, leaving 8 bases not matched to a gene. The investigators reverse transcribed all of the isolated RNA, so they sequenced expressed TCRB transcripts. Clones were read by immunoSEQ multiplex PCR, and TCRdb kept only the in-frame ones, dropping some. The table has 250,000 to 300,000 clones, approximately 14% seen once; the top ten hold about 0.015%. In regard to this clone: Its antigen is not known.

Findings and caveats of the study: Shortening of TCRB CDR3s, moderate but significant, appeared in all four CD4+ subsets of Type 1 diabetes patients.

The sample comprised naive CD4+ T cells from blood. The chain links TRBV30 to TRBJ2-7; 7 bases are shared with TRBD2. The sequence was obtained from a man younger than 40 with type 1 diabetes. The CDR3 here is CAWMRQGGDEQYF. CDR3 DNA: TGTGCCTGGATGAGGCAGGGAGGGGACGAGCAGTACTTC. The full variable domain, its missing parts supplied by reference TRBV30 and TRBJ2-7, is SQTIHQWPATLVQPVGSPLSLECTVEGTSNPNLYWYRQAAGRGLQLLFYSVGIGQISSEVPQNLSASRPQDRQFILSSKKLLLSDSGFYLCAWMRQGGDEQYFGPGTRLTVT.